Listed here is a single TCR beta chain. The antigen is unknown. The data are from a study of blood T cells in healthy people across ages. Sample-barcoded 5' priming and a J-beta primer mix drove a second PCR of roughly 6 to 12 cycles. Every cDNA molecule carried a tag from a template-switch adaptor bearing 12 random nucleotides. A single record per CDR3 protein comes from TCRdb applying MiXCR to the 5' RACE reads. This table has 1.5 million to 2 million distinct CDR3 sequences, approximately 30% appearing once. V was pared by 3 bases and J by 0 bases, with 9 bases between. The CDR3 is made up of 16 amino acids. Looked up from germline, CDR1 is MNHNY and CDR2 is SVGAGI (reference sequence). Study outcomes and limitations: Naive T cell percentage strongly correlated with TCR beta diversity. Measured against age, TCR beta diversity per million T cells decreased in a roughly linear manner.

Sequencing input: blood. The sequence was collected from a woman in her thirties in good health. V gene TRBV6-6 combines with J gene TRBJ1-6; D not certain. The CDR3 loop is CASSYAPSSYNSPLHF. The DNA for the CDR3 is TGTGCCAGCAGTTATGCTCCGAGCTCCTATAATTCACCCCTCCACTTT.